This paragraph reports one T cell receptor (beta chain). This clonotype was observed a single time. Its specific antigen is unknown. Per-base qualities were not stored, and no clone one base away is much larger. Single-read evidence is weak. This specimen comes from a study of T cell repertoires in cytomegalovirus infection (dated by TCRdb to between 2018 and 2021). Concerning the study at large: Alongside well-studied HLA-B-restricted epitopes, the peptide stimulations were aimed at recently identified HLA-C-restricted CMV epitopes, whose presentation resists viral immunomodulation. Because public TCR beta signatures pointed to carriage of CMV infection together with the matching HLA type, the HLA type of each donor mattered for the analysis.

What the work shows at the level of the full study, not this receptor alone: Cumulative frequency of public TCR beta family members discriminated carriers of CMV infection plus the relevant HLA type in this cohort and an independent roughly 330-donor cohort. The ex vivo response was dominated by HLA-C-restricted CMV-specific TCR beta clonotypes, and the single most frequent clonotype in two of eight donors was supplied by these HLA-C-restricted clonotypes.

The listed sequencing device is Illumina HiSeq 1500. The public reads were reprocessed in TCRdb via fastp at Q25 and MiXCR, keeping in-frame beta chains. Under each unique CDR3 protein, matching rows form one entry showing the most common genes and DNA. For this sample the table gives a few hundred thousand distinct CDR3 sequences, of which roughly a third were detected only once. The top ten clones comprise roughly 15% of the sample. The germline V and J ends show losses of 5 bases and 0 bases respectively, and no gene match explains 12 bases of the junction. Counted from cysteine to phenylalanine, this CDR3 has 18 amino acids. Only CDR3 DNA remains: 54 bases, in frame from the first base. The CDR1 and CDR2 encoded by the germline V gene are MDHEN and SYDVKM. What this sample's treatment or condition label stands for: in vitro stimulation with specific CMV peptide epitopes to enrich CMV-specific T cells.

The sample in question was cultured PBMCs, obtained from culture after CMV antigen stimulation. The chain was built from TRBV28 and TRBJ1-1, and TRBD1 matches 10 of the central bases. This receptor was taken from a human donor in good health (CMV status not recorded). Some clones in this sample may be carry-over from other donors' samples. This receptor has the CDR3 CASSPPYRDRGLNTEAFF. The nucleotide sequence reads as follows: TGTGCCAGCAGTCCGCCCTACCGGGACAGGGGATTGAACACTGAAGCTTTCTTT.